What follows are 29 T cell receptor beta chains derived from one specimen sequenced in a study of blood T cell repertoires in COVID-19. Clones were read by immunoSEQ multiplex PCR, and TCRdb kept only the in-frame ones, dropping some. The sample yields roughly 250,000 clones, about 87% seen once. The sequenced sample consisted of peripheral blood. The origin of the receptors is a woman between 40 and 55 years old with acute or convalescent COVID-19.

J is TRBJ2-4 and V is TRBV2; 13 nucleotides agree with TRBD2. Looked up from germline, CDR1 is SNHLY and CDR2 is FYNNEI. The trim removed 2 bases at V and 0 bases at J, leaving 10 bases unmatched. CDR3 length: 20 residues. The CDR3, as DNA: TGTGCCAGCAGTGAAATTTCTGGACTAGCGGGGGCCTTAGCCAAAAACATTCAGTACTTC. Its protein is CASSEISGLAGALAKNIQYF.

The chain combines TRBV3-1 (or the pseudogene TRBV3-2) with TRBJ1-2; 8 bases match TRBD1. Trimming at V came to 1 base and at J to 13 bases, leaving 8 bases not matched to a gene. Per the germline V gene, CDR1 is LGHDT and CDR2 is YNNKEL (reference sequence). This CDR3 has 13 residues. CDR3 sequence: CASSQGTGRTITF. CDR3 sequence (DNA): TGTGCCAGCAGCCAAGGGACAGGGCGGACTATCACCTTC.

V is TRBV30 and J is TRBJ1-5; D gene ambiguous. Trimming stripped 6 bases from V and 0 bases from J, with 21 bases between. Germline values: CDR1 GTSNPN, CDR2 SVGIG (reference sequence). The CDR3 sequence is 17 residues long. CDR3 in amino acids: CACPLNRGDYSNQPQHF. The CDR3 DNA reads as TGTGCCTGTCCTCTCAACCGGGGAGATTATAGCAATCAGCCCCAGCATTTT. The variable domain in full, completed from reference TRBV30 and TRBJ1-5, reads SQTIHQWPATLVQPVGSPLSLECTVEGTSNPNLYWYRQAAGRGLQLLFYSVGIGQISSEVPQNLSASRPQDRQFILSSKKLLLSDSGFYLCACPLNRGDYSNQPQHFGDGTRLSIL.

The chain has TRBV10-2 and TRBJ1-1; D perhaps matches TRBD1 (5 bases). Germline V gives CDR1 WSHSY, CDR2 SAAADI. The V end lost 1 base, the J end lost 9 bases, and 9 bases lay between the germline ends. CDR3 length: 12 amino acids. The CDR3 nucleotides read TGCGCCAGCAGTGAGTGGGGGGACCAAGCTTTCTTT. Amino acids: CASSEWGDQAFF.

This chain links TRBV6-4 with TRBJ1-5; the match to TRBD1 covers 9 bases. CDR3 length: 14 amino acids. Germline lookup yields CDR1 MRHNA and CDR2 SNTAGT. V gave up 5 bases and J gave up 5 bases; unmatched junction bases: 4. The CDR3 DNA sequence: TGTGCCAGCAGTCCGGGACAGGGTTATCAGCCCCAGCATTTT. Protein product: CASSPGQGYQPQHF.

This chain links TRBV7-8 with TRBJ2-5; TRBD1 agrees at 7 bases. CDR3 length: 16 residues. Germline V gene sequence: CDR1 SGHVS, CDR2 FQNEAQ. Trimming took 3 bases from V and 6 from J; bases not matched to a gene: 13. The CDR3 sequence: CASSFPRGGLGKTQYF. DNA of the CDR3: TGTGCCAGCAGCTTCCCGAGAGGGGGCTTAGGAAAGACCCAGTACTTC.

The genes are TRBV5-1 and TRBJ2-3; TRBD2 aligns across 10 bases. CDR1 is SGHRS, CDR2 YFSETQ, per germline. V gave up 1 base and J gave up 0 bases; unmatched junction bases: 8. CDR3 size: 18 residues. CDR3 in amino acids: CASSLMLAGGTSTDTQYF. The CDR3 DNA follows: TGCGCCAGCAGCTTGATGTTAGCGGGGGGAACTAGCACAGATACGCAGTATTTT.

The genes are TRBV7-8 and TRBJ2-2; 9 bases match TRBD1. J lost 4 bases, V lost 5 bases, and 5 bases had no gene match. The germline V gene has CDR1 SGHVS and CDR2 FQNEAQ. The CDR3 covers 15 residues. The CDR3 sequence: CASSPTGGGTGELFF. In DNA, the CDR3 is TGTGCCAGCAGCCCGACAGGGGGTGGCACCGGGGAGCTGTTTTTT.

V and J are TRBV6-1 and TRBJ1-2, with a possible D match to TRBD1 (5 bases). Deletions cut 2 bases from V and 4 bases from J, with 14 bases between. This CDR3 has 15 residues. Germline V gene data show CDR1 as MNHNS and CDR2 as SASEGT. The DNA for the CDR3 is TGTGCCAGCAGTGAACCCCGGGGGGGTAGCTATGGCTACACCTTC. Translating it yields CASSEPRGGSYGYTF.

The V gene is TRBV30, the J gene TRBJ2-3; D unresolved. Germline lookup yields CDR1 GTSNPN and CDR2 SVGIG (reference sequence). The CDR3 sequence is 11 residues long. The V gene lost 0 bases and the J gene lost 5 bases, with 3 bases spanning the gap. DNA of the CDR3: TGTGCCTGGAGTGTTATAGATACGCAGTATTTT. This codes for CAWSVIDTQYF.

This chain connects TRBV11-2 to TRBJ1-5, with 7 positions matching TRBD1. This CDR3 is 16 amino acids long. J lost 2 bases, V lost 5 bases, and 9 bases had no gene match. In germline, CDR1 is SGHAT, CDR2 FQNNGV. The CDR3 loop is CASSTEQGFGNQPQHF. The CDR3 DNA sequence: TGTGCCAGCAGCACAGAACAGGGGTTCGGCAATCAGCCCCAGCATTTT.

This clone was seen only once. This chain joins TRBV5-1 and TRBJ2-5, with D perhaps matching TRBD2 (7 bases). Germline-derived CDR1 and CDR2 are SGHRS and YFSETQ. The ends were cut back, 0 bases at V and 1 base at J, with 13 bases in the middle. The CDR3 covers 16 residues. The CDR3 bases are TGCGCCAGCAGCTTGGTCTTGCGGGGGCTCCAAGAGACCCAGTACTTC. This sequence encodes CASSLVLRGLQETQYF.

J is TRBJ1-5 and V is TRBV5-8; the match to TRBD1 covers 7 bases. The V and J ends lost 4 bases and 5 bases, in that order; junction bases with no gene match: 6. This CDR3 comprises 14 residues. Germline assignment: CDR1 SGHTS and CDR2 YDEGEE. CDR3 sequence: CASSRGQDDQPQHF. The CDR3 DNA reads TGTGCCAGCAGCCGTGGACAGGACGATCAGCCCCAGCATTTT.

The V gene is TRBV12-3 or TRBV12-4, the J gene TRBJ1-5; TRBD1 might be the D (6 bases). The CDR3 spans 12 residues. Trimming cost V 5 bases and J 15 bases, with 17 bases left between them. The CDR3 loop reads CASSPLGGAAHF. DNA for the CDR3: TGTGCCAGCAGTCCGCTTGGGGGGGCCGCGCATTTT.

V usage is TRBV11-2 and J usage is TRBJ1-2; perhaps TRBD1 as D (5 bases). This CDR3 comprises 15 residues. The germline CDR1 and CDR2 sequences are SGHAT and FQNNGV. The ends were cut back, 1 base at V and 8 bases at J, with 17 bases in the middle. The CDR3 DNA is TGTGCCAGCAGCTTAGGTTCGGCAGGGCGCGGCGGCTACACCTTC. Protein: CASSLGSAGRGGYTF.

This chain connects TRBV7-4 to TRBJ1-2; 8 nucleotides match TRBD1. V was clipped by 1 base and J by 3 bases; unmatched bases: 4. The length of the CDR3 is 15 residues. CDR1 is SGHVT, CDR2 SQSDAQ, per germline. The CDR3 region is CASSLELDRDYGYTF. The CDR3 region has the DNA TGTGCCAGCAGCTTAGAGTTGGACAGGGACTATGGCTACACCTTC. The entire variable domain, with the rest obtained from reference TRBV7-4 and TRBJ1-2, is as follows: GAGVSQSPRYKVAKRGRDVALRCDSISGHVTLYWYRQTLGQGSEVLTYSQSDAQRDKSGRPSGRFSAERPERSVSTLKIQRTEQGDSAVYLCASSLELDRDYGYTFGSGTRLTVV.

In its sample, this clone was seen once. This chain connects TRBV5-8 to TRBJ2-5, with D possibly being TRBD1 (5 bases). The ends were cut back, 1 base at V and 5 bases at J, with 15 bases in the middle. The CDR3 covers 15 residues. The germline gives CDR1 SGHTS, CDR2 YDEGEE. The CDR3 coding sequence is TGTGCCAGCAGCTTGTACCCCCAGGGATCGGAGACCCAGTACTTC. This codes for CASSLYPQGSETQYF.

The chain is built from TRBV9 and TRBJ2-5; 8 bases match TRBD1. V shed 4 bases and J 4 bases; nucleotides not matched to a gene: 6. The germline V gene encodes CDR1 SGDLS and CDR2 YYNGEE. The CDR3 runs to 14 residues. CDR3: CASSPDRGGETQYF. The CDR3 nucleotides read TGTGCCAGCAGCCCCGACAGGGGAGGAGAGACCCAGTACTTC. Full variable domain (remainder filled in from reference TRBV9 and TRBJ2-5): DSGVTQTPKHLITATGQRVTLRCSPRSGDLSVYWYQQSLDQGLQFLIQYYNGEERAKGNILERFSAQQFPDLHSELNLSSLELGDSALYFCASSPDRGGETQYFGPGTRLLVL.

The V and J genes are TRBV9 and TRBJ1-1; D may be TRBD1 (5 bases). The V gene's germline CDR1 is SGDLS and CDR2 YYNGEE. V shed 6 bases and J shed 3 bases, with 15 bases lying between them. The CDR3 has 14 residues. CDR3 in DNA: TGTGCCAGCACCGGGGGGACTGGGGACACTGAAGCTTTCTTT. Encoded protein: CASTGGTGDTEAFF.

The chain uses TRBV24-1 and TRBJ1-5; D might be TRBD1 (5 bases). The length of the CDR3 is 15 residues. Germline V gene sequence: CDR1 KGHDR, CDR2 SFDVKD. V was shortened by 5 bases and J by 4 bases, with 14 bases between the two germline ends. The CDR3 DNA follows: TGTGCCACCAGTGCTGGTGGGACTGCAAATCAGCCCCAGCATTTT. It is translated as CATSAGGTANQPQHF.

The chain recombines TRBV5-1 with TRBJ2-5; no reliable D call. This CDR3 comprises 16 residues. Germline V gene lookup returns CDR1 SGHRS and CDR2 YFSETQ. The V end was cut by 2 bases, the J end by 0 bases, with 14 bases between. CDR3 DNA sequence: TGCGCCAGCAGCTTTCAACCTAGTAGAAACCAAGAGACCCAGTACTTC. Translation gives CASSFQPSRNQETQYF.

The chain joins TRBV19 to TRBJ1-1; 8 positions match TRBD1. The CDR3 has 16 amino acids. Germline CDR1 is LNHDA and CDR2 is SQIVND (reference sequence). V lost 2 bases and J lost 0; bases outside the gene matches: 5. The CDR3 spells CASSIMGQAMNTEAFF. CDR3 nucleotide sequence: TGTGCCAGTAGTATAATGGGACAGGCCATGAACACTGAAGCTTTCTTT.

The V gene is TRBV2, the J gene TRBJ2-3, with TRBD2 identical over 7 bases. The CDR3 is made up of 16 amino acids. With V trimmed by 4 bases and J by 3 bases, 10 bases remained unmatched. Germline V CDR1 and CDR2: SNHLY, FYNNEI. The CDR3 DNA reads TGTGCCAGCAGTGCACTAGCGAGTCTAAGTACAGATACGCAGTATTTT. This translates into CASSALASLSTDTQYF.

The CDR3 bases are TGTGCCATCGGTCAGGGTACTGAAGCTTTCTTT. It specifies CAIGQGTEAFF. The rearrangement uses TRBV10-3 and TRBJ1-1, with a tentative D call TRBD1 (5 bases). Germline V gene lookup returns CDR1 ENHRY and CDR2 SYGVKD. The ends were cut back, 8 bases at V and 5 bases at J, with 9 bases in the middle. The CDR3 extends over 11 amino acids.

The chain uses TRBV2 and TRBJ2-5; no firm D call. Trimming left V 2 bases short and J 0 bases short, with 7 bases between. The germline gives CDR1 SNHLY, CDR2 FYNNEI. The CDR3 consists of 14 residues. The CDR3 loop is CASSEYKYQETQYF. DNA of the CDR3: TGTGCCAGCAGTGAATACAAGTACCAAGAGACCCAGTACTTC.

V usage is TRBV29-1 and J usage is TRBJ1-2; D not resolved. Germline CDR1 and CDR2: SQVTM and ANQGSEA. This CDR3 comprises 12 residues. The V gene lost 3 bases and the J gene lost 6 bases, with 11 bases spanning the gap. CDR3 protein: CSVDIGPDGYTF. Written as DNA, the CDR3 is TGCAGCGTTGATATTGGGCCGGATGGCTACACCTTC.

The gene calls are TRBV4-2 and TRBJ2-3; 11 bases line up with TRBD2. The CDR3 is made up of 16 amino acids. CDR1 LGHNA and CDR2 YNFKEQ come from the germline V gene. The ends lost 1 base at V and 6 bases at J; junction bases unmatched: 6. The CDR3 coding sequence is TGTGCCAGCAGCCAAGCCGTAGCGGGGGGGCGCGATACGCAGTATTTT. This sequence encodes CASSQAVAGGRDTQYF.

The CDR3 sequence is CASSVTGGVDYGYTF. In DNA form, the CDR3 reads TGTGCCAGCAGTGTGACAGGGGGCGTAGACTATGGCTACACCTTC. The chain has TRBV9 and TRBJ1-2, with TRBD1 identical over 10 bases. The junction had 7 bases not matched to a gene; V was cut back by 5 bases and J by 3 bases. Germline CDR1 and CDR2: SGDLS and YYNGEE. CDR3 size: 15 residues.

This clone was found a few times. The gene calls are TRBV2 and TRBJ2-3; 11 nucleotides agree with TRBD1. CDR3 length: 15 residues. The junction had 3 bases not matched to a gene; V was cut back by 6 bases and J by 1 base. Germline CDR1 and CDR2: SNHLY and FYNNEI. In nucleotides, the CDR3 is TGTGCCAGCAGAACGGACAGGGGGCGCACAGATACGCAGTATTTT. This translates into CASRTDRGRTDTQYF. Full variable domain (rest looked up from reference TRBV2 and TRBJ2-3): EPEVTQTPSHQVTQMGQEVILRCVPISNHLYFYWYRQILGQKVEFLVSFYNNEISEKSEIFDDQFSVERPDGSNFTLKIRSTKLEDSAMYFCASRTDRGRTDTQYFGPGTRLTVL.